Listed below are T cell receptor beta chains from one sample, sequenced in a study of memory CD4+ T cells and cytomegalovirus serostatus. Clones were read by immunoSEQ multiplex PCR, and TCRdb kept only the in-frame ones, dropping some. The sample consists of roughly 45,000 clones, about three quarters of them appearing once. Sample: memory CD4+ T cells from blood. These receptors came from an adult in good health and CMV-seronegative. The CDR3 runs from the conserved cysteine through the conserved F or W. A D gene is named only where the DNA matches it firmly. Expanded clones are given a class, and other clones once, few, many or no size at all.

v_gene,d_gene,j_gene,abundance,CDR3aa,CDR3nt
TRBV30,NA,TRBJ2-7,once,CAWSKGNWHLGPTYEQYF,TGTGCCTGGAGCAAGGGGAACTGGCACCTAGGTCCTACCTACGAGCAGTACTTC
TRBV28,NA,TRBJ1-5,once,CASSGQRRNQPQHF,TGTGCCAGCAGTGGACAGCGACGCAATCAGCCCCAGCATTTT
TRBV9,TRBD2,TRBJ2-2,NA,CASSEAGRAGELFF,TGTGCCAGCAGCGAGGCAGGGAGGGCCGGGGAGCTGTTTTTT
TRBV7-9,NA,TRBJ1-5,NA,CASSLQGNQPQHF,TGTGCCAGCAGCTTACAGGGCAATCAGCCCCAGCATTTT
TRBV7-8,TRBD2,TRBJ2-5,few,CASSPSPRSGTRETQYF,TGTGCCAGCAGCCCTAGTCCCCGTAGCGGGACAAGGGAGACCCAGTACTTC
TRBV6-6,NA,TRBJ1-3,once,CATSFSGNTIYF,TGTGCCACAAGCTTCTCTGGAAACACCATATATTTT
TRBV6-1,TRBD2,TRBJ2-1,NA,CASSEMGGLPNEQFF,TGTGCCAGCAGTGAAATGGGGGGACTACCCAATGAGCAGTTCTTC
TRBV6-4,NA,TRBJ1-4,NA,CASSEAEGTKLFF,TGTGCCAGCAGTGAGGCTGAGGGGACGAAACTGTTTTTT
TRBV7-9,NA,TRBJ2-7,NA,CASSLNTGPYEQYF,TGTGCCAGCAGCTTAAACACAGGGCCCTACGAGCAGTACTTC
TRBV9,TRBD2,TRBJ2-3,once,CASSVALAGGTDTQYF,TGTGCCAGCAGCGTAGCACTAGCGGGGGGCACAGATACGCAGTATTTT
TRBV6-5,NA,TRBJ1-5,NA,CASSKATLQPQHF,TGTGCCAGCAGTAAGGCTACACTACAGCCCCAGCATTTT
TRBV15,NA,TRBJ2-3,NA,CATSSGGTDTQYF,TGTGCCACCAGCAGTGGAGGCACAGATACGCAGTATTTT
TRBV2,NA,TRBJ2-7,once,CASREQGYEQYF,TGTGCCAGCAGGGAACAGGGCTACGAGCAGTACTTC